A single T cell receptor (beta chain) is shown here with its context. Its antigen is not identified. The data were produced by immunoSEQ multiplex PCR, yet TCRdb's version contains in-frame clones alone and is incomplete. Of fewer than 150,000 clones listed, approximately 93% are singletons. This sample was included in a study of T cell responses to AZD1222 COVID-19 vaccine. Whole-study findings and limits: The repertoires were collected only after the peak T cell response.

CDR1 LNHNV and CDR2 YYDKDF come from the germline V gene (reference sequence). The J segment lost 6 bases and the V segment lost 5 bases, leaving 17 bases of the junction unmatched. This CDR3 has 17 residues. This TCR was recovered from an adult in good health. The sequenced sample was peripheral blood, obtained on day 0 of AZD1222 vaccination. This chain uses TRBV15 with TRBJ1-2, with 8 bases identical to TRBD1. CDR3 protein: CATSRELISGTGNGYTF. The CDR3 DNA sequence: TGTGCCACCAGCCGCGAACTCATTTCCGGGACAGGAAATGGCTACACCTTC. Looking up the rest from reference TRBV15 and TRBJ1-2 gives the full variable domain: DAMVIQNPRYQVTQFGKPVTLSCSQTLNHNVMYWYQQKSSQAPKLLFHYYDKDFNNEADTPDNFQSRRPNTSFCFLDIRSPGLGDTAMYLCATSRELISGTGNGYTFGSGTRLTVV.